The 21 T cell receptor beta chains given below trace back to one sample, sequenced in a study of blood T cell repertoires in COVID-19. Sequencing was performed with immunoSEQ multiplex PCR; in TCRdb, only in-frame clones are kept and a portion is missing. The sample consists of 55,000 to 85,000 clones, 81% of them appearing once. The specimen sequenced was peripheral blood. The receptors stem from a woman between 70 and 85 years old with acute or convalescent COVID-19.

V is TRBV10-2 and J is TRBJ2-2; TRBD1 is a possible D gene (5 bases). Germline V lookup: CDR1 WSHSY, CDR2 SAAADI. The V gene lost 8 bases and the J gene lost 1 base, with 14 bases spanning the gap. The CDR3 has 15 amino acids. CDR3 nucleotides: TGCGCCAGCGGTAGGGGCAGGGAGAACACCGGGGAGCTGTTTTTT. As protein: CASGRGRENTGELFF.

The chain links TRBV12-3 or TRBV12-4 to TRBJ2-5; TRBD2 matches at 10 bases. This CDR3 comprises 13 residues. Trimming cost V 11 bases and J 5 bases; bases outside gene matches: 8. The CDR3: CASRLAGEETQYF. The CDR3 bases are TGTGCCTCGAGACTAGCGGGTGAGGAGACCCAGTACTTC.

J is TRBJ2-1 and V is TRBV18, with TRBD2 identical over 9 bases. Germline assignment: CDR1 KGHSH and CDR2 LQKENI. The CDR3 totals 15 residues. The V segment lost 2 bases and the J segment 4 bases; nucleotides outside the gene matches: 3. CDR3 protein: CASSPVAGGYNEQFF. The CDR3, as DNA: TGTGCCAGCTCACCAGTTGCGGGAGGGTACAATGAGCAGTTCTTC.

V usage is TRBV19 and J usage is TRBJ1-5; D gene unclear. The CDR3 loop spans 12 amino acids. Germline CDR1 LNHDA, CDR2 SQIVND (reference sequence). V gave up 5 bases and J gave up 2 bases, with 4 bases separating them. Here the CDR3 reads CASSGRNQPQHF. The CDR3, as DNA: TGTGCCAGTAGTGGGCGCAATCAGCCCCAGCATTTT.

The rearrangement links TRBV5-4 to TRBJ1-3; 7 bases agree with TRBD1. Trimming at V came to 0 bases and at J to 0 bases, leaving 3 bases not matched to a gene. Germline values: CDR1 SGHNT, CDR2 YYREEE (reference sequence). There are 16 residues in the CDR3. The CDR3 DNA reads TGTGCCAGCAGCTTGGCACAGGGGATCTCTGGAAACACCATATATTTT. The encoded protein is CASSLAQGISGNTIYF.

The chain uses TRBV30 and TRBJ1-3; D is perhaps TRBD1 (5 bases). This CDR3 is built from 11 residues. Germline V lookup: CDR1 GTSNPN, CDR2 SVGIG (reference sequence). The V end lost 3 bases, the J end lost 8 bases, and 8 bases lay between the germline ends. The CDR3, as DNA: TGTGCCTGGAGGCCCAGGGACACCATATATTTT. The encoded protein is CAWRPRDTIYF.

The CDR3 protein is CSVEDLRDSDVGYTF. The CDR3, as DNA: TGCAGCGTTGAAGATCTAAGGGACAGCGACGTTGGCTACACCTTC. The chain is built from TRBV29-1 and TRBJ1-2; 7 bases line up with TRBD1. Germline CDR1 is SQVTM and CDR2 is ANQGSEA. The CDR3 runs to 15 residues. V trimming: 0 bases; J trimming: 7 bases; junction bases outside the gene matches: 11.

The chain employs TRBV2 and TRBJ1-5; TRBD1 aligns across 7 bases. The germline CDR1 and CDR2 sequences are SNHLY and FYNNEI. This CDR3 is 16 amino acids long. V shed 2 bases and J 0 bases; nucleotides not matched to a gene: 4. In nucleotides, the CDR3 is TGTGCCAGCAGTGAAAGGGGGCTTTATAGCAATCAGCCCCAGCATTTT. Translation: CASSERGLYSNQPQHF.

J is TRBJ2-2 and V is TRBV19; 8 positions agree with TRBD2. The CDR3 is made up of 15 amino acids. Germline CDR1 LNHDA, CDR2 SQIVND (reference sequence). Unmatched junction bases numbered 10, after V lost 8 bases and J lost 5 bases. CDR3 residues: CASVAGHAGTGELFF. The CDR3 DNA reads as TGTGCCAGTGTAGCGGGACACGCGGGGACCGGGGAGCTGTTTTTT.

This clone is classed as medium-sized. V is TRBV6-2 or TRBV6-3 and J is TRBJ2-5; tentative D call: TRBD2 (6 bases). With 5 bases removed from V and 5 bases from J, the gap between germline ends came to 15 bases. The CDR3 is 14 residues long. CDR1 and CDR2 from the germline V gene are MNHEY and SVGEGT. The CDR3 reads CASSPARGPETQYF. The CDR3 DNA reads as TGTGCCAGCAGTCCCGCGCGGGGCCCGGAGACCCAGTACTTC.

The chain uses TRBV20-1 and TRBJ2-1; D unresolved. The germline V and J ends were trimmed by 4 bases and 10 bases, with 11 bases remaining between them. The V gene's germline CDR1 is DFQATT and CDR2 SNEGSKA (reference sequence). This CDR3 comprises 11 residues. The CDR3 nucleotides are TGCAGTGCTACCCCAGCAGGAGAGCAGTTCTTC. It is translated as CSATPAGEQFF.

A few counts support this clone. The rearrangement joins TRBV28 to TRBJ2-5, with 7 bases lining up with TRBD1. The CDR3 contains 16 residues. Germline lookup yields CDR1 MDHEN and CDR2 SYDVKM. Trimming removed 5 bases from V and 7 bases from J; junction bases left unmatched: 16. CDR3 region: CASSTLYGTALRTQYF. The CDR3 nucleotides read TGTGCCAGCAGTACCCTCTACGGGACAGCCCTTCGGACCCAGTACTTC.

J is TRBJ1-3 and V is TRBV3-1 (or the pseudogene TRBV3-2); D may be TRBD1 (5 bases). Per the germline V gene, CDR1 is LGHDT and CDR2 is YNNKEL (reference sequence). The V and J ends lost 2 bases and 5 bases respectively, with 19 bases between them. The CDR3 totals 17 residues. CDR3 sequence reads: CASSQIPGVGLRNTIYF. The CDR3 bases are TGTGCCAGCAGCCAAATACCGGGGGTGGGACTGAGAAACACCATATATTTT.

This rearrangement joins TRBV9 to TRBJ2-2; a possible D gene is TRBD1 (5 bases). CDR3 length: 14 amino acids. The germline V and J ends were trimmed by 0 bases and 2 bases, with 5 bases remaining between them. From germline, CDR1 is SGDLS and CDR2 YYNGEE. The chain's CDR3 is CASSVGTNTGELFF. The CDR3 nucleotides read TGTGCCAGCAGCGTAGGGACAAACACCGGGGAGCTGTTTTTT.

Here the CDR3 reads CASSLYRGDSNQPQHF. The CDR3 nucleotides are TGTGCCAGCAGCTTATATCGTGGAGATAGCAATCAGCCCCAGCATTTT. This chain connects TRBV7-9 to TRBJ1-5; D not certain. V was trimmed by 2 bases and J by 0 bases, leaving 11 bases between them. Germline assignment: CDR1 SEHNR and CDR2 FQNEAQ (reference sequence). The CDR3 has 16 amino acids.

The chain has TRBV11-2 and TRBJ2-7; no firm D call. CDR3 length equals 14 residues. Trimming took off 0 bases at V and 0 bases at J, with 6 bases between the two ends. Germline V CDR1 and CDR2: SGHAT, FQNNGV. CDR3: CASSLDRLSYEQYF. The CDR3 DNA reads TGTGCCAGCAGCTTAGACAGGCTCTCCTACGAGCAGTACTTC.

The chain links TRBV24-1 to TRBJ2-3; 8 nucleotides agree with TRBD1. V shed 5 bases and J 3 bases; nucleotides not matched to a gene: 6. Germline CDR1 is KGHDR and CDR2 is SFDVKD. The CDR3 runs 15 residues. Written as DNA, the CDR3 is TGTGCCACCAGTGCCACAGGGGGGAGTACAGATACGCAGTATTTT. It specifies CATSATGGSTDTQYF.

The CDR3: CASTSPGQGAYNEKLFF. The CDR3 coding sequence is TGTGCCAGCACGAGTCCGGGACAGGGGGCCTATAATGAAAAACTGTTTTTT. The gene calls are TRBV9 and TRBJ1-4, with 12 bases matching TRBD1. CDR1 and CDR2 (germline): SGDLS, YYNGEE. The V segment lost 6 bases and the J segment 4 bases; nucleotides outside the gene matches: 10. The CDR3 is 17 residues long.

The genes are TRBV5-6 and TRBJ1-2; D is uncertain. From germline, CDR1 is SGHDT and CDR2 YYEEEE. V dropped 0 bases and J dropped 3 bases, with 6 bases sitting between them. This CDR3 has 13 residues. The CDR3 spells CASSLVADYGYTF. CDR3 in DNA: TGTGCCAGCAGCTTGGTGGCAGACTATGGCTACACCTTC.

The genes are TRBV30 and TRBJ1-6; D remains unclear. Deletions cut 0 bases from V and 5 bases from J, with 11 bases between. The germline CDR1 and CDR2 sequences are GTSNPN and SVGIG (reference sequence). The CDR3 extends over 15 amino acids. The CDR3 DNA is TGTGCCTGGAGTGTAACCAGCGTGAATAATTCACCCCTCCACTTT. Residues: CAWSVTSVNNSPLHF.

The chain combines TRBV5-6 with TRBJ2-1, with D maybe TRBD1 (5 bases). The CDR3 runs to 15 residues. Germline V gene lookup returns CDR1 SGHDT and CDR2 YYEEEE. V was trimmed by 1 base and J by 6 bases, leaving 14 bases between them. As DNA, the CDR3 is TGTGCCAGCAGCTTGCCCACAGGCTCCGTCAATGAGCAGTTCTTC. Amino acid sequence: CASSLPTGSVNEQFF.